What follows describes a single T cell receptor beta chain. Germline CDR1 ENHRY, CDR2 SYGVKD. V was pared by 7 bases and J by 5 bases, with 14 bases of the junction left unmatched. The CDR3 extends over 16 amino acids. Sequencing was performed with immunoSEQ multiplex PCR; in TCRdb, only in-frame clones are kept and a portion is missing. The sample holds approximately 48,000 clones, just under 85% seen once. This record comes from a study of radiotherapy plus CTLA-4 blockade in lung cancer. The V call is TRBV10-3, the J call TRBJ1-1; 9 bases line up with TRBD1. The receptor comes from a human donor with non-small cell lung cancer whose response to radiotherapy plus ipilimumab could not be evaluated. The material sequenced was peripheral blood, taken from a patient treated with radiotherapy plus ipilimumab. CDR3 DNA: TGTGCCATCAATAAACAGGGGGCAGCGGCGGGAACTGAAGCTTTCTTT. Protein product: CAINKQGAAAGTEAFF.